The following is a T cell receptor beta chain sequence with its context. The target antigen is unknown. The entry originates in a study of cytomegalovirus exposure and HLA in healthy donors. Findings and limits, study-wide: The number of N-insertions in an Asian-associated ancestry cluster was reportedly below the approximately 680-donor mean in a later analysis.

PCR was performed using 60 Vbeta and 13 Jbeta primers. Profiling relied on immunoSEQ multiplex PCR, and the TCRdb table lists in-frame clones only, not all of them. The sample includes about 110,000 clones, approximately 82% of them seen just once. The clonotype was recovered from a man aged 30-40 years in good health and CMV-seropositive. The sample comprised PBMCs.

The DNA for the CDR3 is TGTGCCAGCAGCCACAACCTAGCGGGGCCCTACAATGAGCAGTTCTTC. This translates into CASSHNLAGPYNEQFF. The chain is built from TRBV7-9 and TRBJ2-1, with 9 nucleotides matching TRBD2. The CDR3 has 16 amino acids. Trimming removed 5 bases from V and 2 bases from J; junction bases left unmatched: 7. In germline, CDR1 is SEHNR, CDR2 FQNEAQ (reference sequence).